These 2 T cell receptor beta chains share one sample of origin, sequenced in a study of cytomegalovirus exposure and HLA in healthy donors. Researchers ran the PCR with 60 Vbeta and 13 Jbeta primers. Repertoires were generated with immunoSEQ multiplex PCR, while TCRdb's copy carries only in-frame clones and drops some. The table records approximately 140,000 clones, 65% to 90% of them present only once. Sequencing was carried out using PBMCs. These receptors were taken from a man in his late teens or twenties in good health and CMV-seronegative.

The chain combines TRBV29-1 with TRBJ2-7, with a tentative D call TRBD2 (6 bases). The germline V gene encodes CDR1 SQVTM and CDR2 ANQGSEA. The CDR3 sequence is 13 residues long. The V end was cut by 6 bases, the J end by 2 bases, with 14 bases between. The chain's CDR3 is CSVRGWGAYEQYF. CDR3 coding DNA: TGCAGCGTCCGAGGGTGGGGGGCCTACGAGCAGTACTTC.

The chain carries TRBV27 and TRBJ1-2; D is unresolved. The CDR3 extends over 16 amino acids. CDR1 and CDR2 (germline): MNHEY, SMNVEV (reference sequence). V was pared by 0 bases and J by 3 bases, with 14 bases between. Written as DNA, the CDR3 is TGTGCCAGCAGTTTATCAGCGGGGAGTTCGTACTATGGCTACACCTTC. Translating gives CASSLSAGSSYYGYTF.